This TCR beta chain stems from a study of OX40 agonist ivuxolimab in advanced cancers. About the research overall: Administration of intravenous ivuxolimab to patients occurred every 2 weeks at 0.01 to 10 mg/kg.

Patients were ruled out by autoimmune disease history or systemic immunosuppression. Study-level points and caveats: CD4+ and CD8+ T cells in blood underwent clonal expansion by week 6 at 0.1 to 3.0 mg/kg. Expanded peripheral T cells had an undetermined antigen specificity.

A remark on this clone: Its antigen is unknown.

The repertoire was sequenced with immunoSEQ multiplex PCR; TCRdb's copy has only in-frame clones and lacks some. This sample yields approximately 64,000 clones, of which approximately 86% are seen a single time; roughly 3% belongs to the top ten. Between the trimmed V and J ends, which lost 4 bases and 0 bases, there was a span of 13 bases. Germline CDR1 and CDR2: LNHDA and SQIVND (reference sequence). The CDR3 is 17 residues long. The genes are TRBV19 and TRBJ2-6; D not certain. Sequenced here: CD4+ or CD8+ T cells sorted from blood, sampled in a trial of the OX40 agonist ivuxolimab. This clonotype was obtained from an adult with an advanced solid tumor such as melanoma, head and neck, liver or kidney cancer. The CDR3 DNA sequence: TGTGCCAGTAGTAACGGCCGCCCGCTCTCTGGGGCCAACGTCCTGACTTTC. Translating gives CASSNGRPLSGANVLTF. Looking up the rest from reference TRBV19 and TRBJ2-6 gives the full variable domain: DGGITQSPKYLFRKEGQNVTLSCEQNLNHDAMYWYRQDPGQGLRLIYYSQIVNDFQKGDIAEGYSVSREKKESFPLTVTSAQKNPTAFYLCASSNGRPLSGANVLTFGAGSRLTVL.